The 5 T cell receptor beta chains presented below share a single source sample, sequenced in a study of early T cells in non-severe SARS-CoV-2 infection. TCRdb re-called the 5' RACE reads with MiXCR, one entry per CDR3 protein. The sample lists about 33,000 distinct CDR3 sequences; over 6.5% were seen once. What was sequenced was whole blood. Receptors originate from an adult who was a healthcare worker with PCR-confirmed SARS-CoV-2 infection or an uninfected control (not recorded which).

This clonotype was counted only a few times. The chain joins TRBV5-1 to TRBJ2-2; D remains unclear. This CDR3 contains 13 residues. Germline CDR1 SGHRS, CDR2 YFSETQ. V lost 2 bases and J 6 bases, leaving 8 bases between the germline ends. The CDR3 is CASSLTFPGELFF. CDR3 nucleotide sequence: TGCGCCAGCAGCTTAACTTTCCCCGGGGAGCTGTTTTTT.

In its sample, this clonotype was seen many times. The chain links TRBV30 to TRBJ1-1; D unresolved. This CDR3 is 11 amino acids long. Germline V gene lookup returns CDR1 GTSNPN and CDR2 SVGIG (reference sequence). V gave up 3 bases and J gave up 7 bases, with 9 bases separating them. The CDR3, as DNA: TGTGCCTGGAGCCTCCGGGATGAAGCTTTCTTT. This gives the protein CAWSLRDEAFF. Looking up the rest from reference TRBV30 and TRBJ1-1 gives the full variable domain: SQTIHQWPATLVQPVGSPLSLECTVEGTSNPNLYWYRQAAGRGLQLLFYSVGIGQISSEVPQNLSASRPQDRQFILSSKKLLLSDSGFYLCAWSLRDEAFFGQGTRLTVV.

This chain connects TRBV18 to TRBJ2-7, with TRBD2 matching over 14 bases. CDR3 size: 16 residues. Trimming at V came to 5 bases and at J to 6 bases, leaving 9 bases not matched to a gene. In germline, CDR1 is KGHSH, CDR2 LQKENI. CDR3 in DNA: TGTGCCAGCTCATCCCTAACCGGGACTAGCGGGGGCGAGCAGTACTTC. Translating gives CASSSLTGTSGGEQYF.

This clonotype was seen many times. V gene TRBV28 combines with J gene TRBJ2-7; D is unresolved. Trimming took off 1 base at V and 2 bases at J, with 9 bases between the two ends. The CDR3 runs to 14 residues. Germline V CDR1 and CDR2: MDHEN, SYDVKM. CDR3 region: CASSLLIQTYEQYF. The CDR3 coding sequence is TGTGCCAGCAGTTTATTGATACAAACCTACGAGCAGTACTTC. Variable domain in full (rest from reference TRBV28 and TRBJ2-7): DVKVTQSSRYLVKRTGEKVFLECVQDMDHENMFWYRQDPGLGLRLIYFSYDVKMKEKGDIPEGYSVSREKKERFSLILESASTNQTSMYLCASSLLIQTYEQYFGPGTRLTVT.

This clonotype was counted ten times or more. The chain links TRBV6-6 to TRBJ1-2; D not certain. Germline lookup yields CDR1 MNHNY and CDR2 SVGAGI (reference sequence). V was shortened by 8 bases and J by 4 bases, with 11 bases between the two germline ends. There are 12 residues in the CDR3. This CDR3 reads CASDGGSYGYTF. In DNA form, the CDR3 reads TGTGCCAGCGATGGAGGAAGCTATGGCTACACCTTC.